This entry describes one TCR beta chain. This clone occurred once. Its cognate antigen has yet to be identified. The input lacks base qualities; no much larger clone sits a single base away. The CDR1 and CDR2 encoded by the germline V gene are SNHLY and FYNNEI. Taken from cysteine to phenylalanine, the CDR3 has 13 residues. The only DNA kept is the CDR3, 39 bases in frame from the first base. Trimming leaves V shorter by 6 bases and J shorter by 6 bases, with the junction holding 8 bases beyond the gene matches. The sample belongs to a study of blood T cell repertoires in COVID-19 (dated by TCRdb to the early 2020s). Looking at the study overall: Samples covering the acute and convalescent phases of COVID-19 were provided by collaborators in the United States, Italy and Spain. The prospective study material was composed of cDNA or gDNA derived from T cells, B-cell-depleted T cells, or PBMCs. Subjects who had been exposed to COVID-19, were actively infected with it, or had recovered from it provided the deeply sampled blood TCRbeta repertoires that made up the dataset. The repertoires were released in a freely available public database meant as a resource for research on the immune response to SARS-CoV-2. Samples came from the ongoing ImmuneRACE study (first 160 participants) plus 1,254 subjects from 6 global collaborators. The sample metadata nearly always contained a de-identified subject ID, COVID-19 status, age in years and sex. Where available, HLA class I and class II types were taken from metadata supplied by the sample provider and were not determined by assay-based typing.

Collaborating institutions collected whole blood in K2EDTA tubes following their own protocols. For TCRbeta analysis, collaborators shipped samples as frozen whole blood, isolated PBMCs, or DNA extracted from either of those sample types. TCRbeta CDR3 regions were amplified from genomic DNA by means of the immunoSEQ Assay, a bias-controlled multiplex PCR. In the paper's pipeline: Within the assay, amplification of reference gene primers was used to estimate how many nucleated cells each sample contained. To quantify the absolute abundance of each unique TCRbeta CDR3 rearrangement, sequence reads were collapsed and filtered. For each sample, productive Simpson clonality was calculated as the square root of Simpson's diversity index across productive rearrangements. TCRdb took this table from immuneACCESS and kept in-frame rearrangements with V and J called. Such tables lack part of the clones; where checked against another copy, unresolved V genes explain under half of the gap, and the rest is unexplained. D and trimming were read from the DNA, whereas the V and J calls and clone size are those reported in that table. In this sample the table shows some 200,000 clones, 85% to 90% of which occur a single time. The top ten clonotypes cover roughly 2.2% of the sample.

What the study reported, not specific to this receptor: The amount of clinical and demographic metadata varied by source and participant and was provided uncurated.

The clonotype comes from a woman aged 45-65 years with acute or convalescent COVID-19. The chain employs TRBV2 and TRBJ2-7; the central 7 bases match TRBD2. Sequencing input: peripheral blood. The CDR3 corresponds to CASRREWASEQYF. The base sequence is TGTGCCAGCAGGCGGGAGTGGGCATCCGAGCAGTACTTC.